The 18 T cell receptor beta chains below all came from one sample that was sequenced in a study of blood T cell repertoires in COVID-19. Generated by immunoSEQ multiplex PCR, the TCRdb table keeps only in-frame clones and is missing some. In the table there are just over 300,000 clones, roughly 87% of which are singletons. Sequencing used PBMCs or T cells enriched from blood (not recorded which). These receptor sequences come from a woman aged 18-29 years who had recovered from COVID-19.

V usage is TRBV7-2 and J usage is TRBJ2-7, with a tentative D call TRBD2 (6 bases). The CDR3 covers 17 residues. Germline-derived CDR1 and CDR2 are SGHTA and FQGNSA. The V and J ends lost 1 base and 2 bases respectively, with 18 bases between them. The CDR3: CASSLGRTERAPYEQYF. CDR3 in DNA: TGTGCCAGCAGCTTAGGCCGAACAGAGCGGGCCCCCTACGAGCAGTACTTC.

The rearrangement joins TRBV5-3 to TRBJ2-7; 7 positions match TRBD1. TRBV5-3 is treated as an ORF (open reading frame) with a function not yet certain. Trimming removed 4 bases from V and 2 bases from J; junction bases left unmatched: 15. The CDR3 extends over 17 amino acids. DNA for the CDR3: TGTGCCAGAAGCCCCTACCCATCGACAGGGCTTCCCTACGAGCAGTACTTC. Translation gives CARSPYPSTGLPYEQYF.

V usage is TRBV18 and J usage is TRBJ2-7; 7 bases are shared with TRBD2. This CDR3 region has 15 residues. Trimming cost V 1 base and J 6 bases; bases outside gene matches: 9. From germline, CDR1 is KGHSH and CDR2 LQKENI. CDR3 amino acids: CASSPRGGKDGEQYF. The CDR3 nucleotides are TGTGCCAGCTCACCACGGGGGGGAAAGGACGGCGAGCAGTACTTC.

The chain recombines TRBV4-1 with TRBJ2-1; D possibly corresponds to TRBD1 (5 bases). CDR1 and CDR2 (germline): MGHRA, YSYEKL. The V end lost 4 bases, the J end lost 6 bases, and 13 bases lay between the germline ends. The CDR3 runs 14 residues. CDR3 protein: CASSLGAWGNEQFF. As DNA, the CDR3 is TGCGCCAGCAGCCTAGGGGCTTGGGGCAATGAGCAGTTCTTC.

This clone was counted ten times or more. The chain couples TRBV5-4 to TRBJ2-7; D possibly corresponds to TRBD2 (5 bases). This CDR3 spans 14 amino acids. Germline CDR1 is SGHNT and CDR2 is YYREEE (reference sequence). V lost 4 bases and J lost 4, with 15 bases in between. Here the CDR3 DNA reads TGTGCCAGCAGCCCGGACTCCTTCCTTTACGAGCAGTACTTC. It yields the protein CASSPDSFLYEQYF.

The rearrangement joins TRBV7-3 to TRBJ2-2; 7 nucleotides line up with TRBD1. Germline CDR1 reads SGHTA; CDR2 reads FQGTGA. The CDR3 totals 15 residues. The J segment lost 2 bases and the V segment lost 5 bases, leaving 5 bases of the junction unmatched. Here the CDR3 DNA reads TGTGCCAGCAGCCCTGGGACAGCAAACACCGGGGAGCTGTTTTTT. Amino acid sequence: CASSPGTANTGELFF.

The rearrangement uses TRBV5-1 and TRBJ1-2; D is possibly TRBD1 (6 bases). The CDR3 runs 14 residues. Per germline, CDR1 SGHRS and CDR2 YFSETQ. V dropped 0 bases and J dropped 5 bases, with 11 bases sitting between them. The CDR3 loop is CASSLGPGEYGYTF. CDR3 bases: TGCGCCAGCAGCTTGGGACCAGGGGAATATGGCTACACCTTC.

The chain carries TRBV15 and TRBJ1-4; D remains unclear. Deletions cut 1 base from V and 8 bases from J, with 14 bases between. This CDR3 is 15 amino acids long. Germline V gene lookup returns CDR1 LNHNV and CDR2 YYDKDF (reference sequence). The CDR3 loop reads CATSRGRLEAEKLFF. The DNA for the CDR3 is TGTGCCACCAGCAGAGGGCGCCTTGAGGCAGAAAAACTGTTTTTT.

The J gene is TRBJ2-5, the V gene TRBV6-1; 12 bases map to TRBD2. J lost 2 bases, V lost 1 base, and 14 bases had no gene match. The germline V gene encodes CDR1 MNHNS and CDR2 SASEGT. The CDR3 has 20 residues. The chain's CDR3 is CASSEEGLKTSGGPQETQYF. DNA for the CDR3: TGTGCCAGCAGTGAAGAGGGCCTTAAGACTAGCGGGGGACCACAAGAGACCCAGTACTTC.

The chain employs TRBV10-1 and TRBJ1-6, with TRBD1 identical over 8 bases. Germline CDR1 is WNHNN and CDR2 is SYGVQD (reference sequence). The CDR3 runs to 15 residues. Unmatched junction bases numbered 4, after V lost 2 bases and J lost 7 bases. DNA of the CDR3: TGCGCCAGCAGTGAGGCGGGACAGGCGAATTCACCCCTCCACTTT. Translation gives CASSEAGQANSPLHF.

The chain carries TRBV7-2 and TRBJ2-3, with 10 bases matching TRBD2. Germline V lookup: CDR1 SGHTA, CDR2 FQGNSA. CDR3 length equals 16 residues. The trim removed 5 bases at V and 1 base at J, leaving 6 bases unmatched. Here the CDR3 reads CASSTTLAGGTDTQYF. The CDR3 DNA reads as TGTGCCAGCAGCACCACTCTAGCGGGGGGCACAGATACGCAGTATTTT.

The DNA for the CDR3 is TGCAGCGTTGAATTTCGGGACGAGCAGTACTTC. It specifies CSVEFRDEQYF. This chain links TRBV29-1 with TRBJ2-7; unclear D gene. The CDR3 has 11 amino acids. V lost 2 bases to trimming and J lost 5 bases, with 7 bases between them. In germline, CDR1 is SQVTM, CDR2 ANQGSEA.

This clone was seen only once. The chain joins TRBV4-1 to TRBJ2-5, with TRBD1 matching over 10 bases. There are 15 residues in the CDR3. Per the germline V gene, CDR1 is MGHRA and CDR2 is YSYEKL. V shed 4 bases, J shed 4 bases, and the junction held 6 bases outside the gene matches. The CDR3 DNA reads TGCGCCAGCAGCCCGGGACAGGGGAAAACAGAGACCCAGTACTTC. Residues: CASSPGQGKTETQYF.

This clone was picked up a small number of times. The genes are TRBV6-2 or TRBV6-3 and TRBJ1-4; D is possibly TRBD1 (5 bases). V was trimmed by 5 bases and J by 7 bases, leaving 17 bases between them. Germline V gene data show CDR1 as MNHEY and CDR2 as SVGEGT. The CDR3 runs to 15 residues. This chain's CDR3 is CASSPAGRVTEKLFF. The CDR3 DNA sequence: TGTGCCAGCAGTCCGGCAGGCAGGGTGACTGAAAAACTGTTTTTT.

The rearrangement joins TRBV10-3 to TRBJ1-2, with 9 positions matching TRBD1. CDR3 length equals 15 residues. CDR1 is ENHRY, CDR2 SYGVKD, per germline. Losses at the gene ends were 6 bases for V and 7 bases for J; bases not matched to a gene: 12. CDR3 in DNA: TGTGCCATCAGCGAGGGACAGGGCAGGGGAAGTGGCTACACCTTC. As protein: CAISEGQGRGSGYTF.

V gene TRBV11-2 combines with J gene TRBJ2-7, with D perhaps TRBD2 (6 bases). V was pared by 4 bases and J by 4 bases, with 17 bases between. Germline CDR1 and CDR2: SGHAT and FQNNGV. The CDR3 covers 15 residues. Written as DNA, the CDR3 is TGTGCCAGCAGCTCTTTGGCGGGGCCTGTATACGAGCAGTACTTC. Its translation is CASSSLAGPVYEQYF.

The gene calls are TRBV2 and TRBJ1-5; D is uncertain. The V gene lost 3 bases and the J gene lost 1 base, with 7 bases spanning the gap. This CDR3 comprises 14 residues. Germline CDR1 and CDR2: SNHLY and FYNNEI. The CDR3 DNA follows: TGTGCCAGCAGTGATCGCCAGAGCAATCAGCCCCAGCATTTT. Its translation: CASSDRQSNQPQHF.

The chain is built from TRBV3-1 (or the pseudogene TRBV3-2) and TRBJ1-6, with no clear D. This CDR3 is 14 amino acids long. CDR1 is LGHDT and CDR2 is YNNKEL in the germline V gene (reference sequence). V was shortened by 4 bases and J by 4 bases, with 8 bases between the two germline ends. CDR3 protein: CASSRYGYNSPLHF. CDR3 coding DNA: TGTGCCAGCAGCCGGTACGGGTATAATTCACCCCTCCACTTT.